The 25 T cell receptor beta chains below were found in one sample sequenced in a study of T cell responses to AZD1222 COVID-19 vaccine. The protocol was immunoSEQ multiplex PCR, while the TCRdb copy is restricted to in-frame clones and leaves out a portion. The sample has over 120,000 clones, roughly 89% seen once. The sample was peripheral blood, taken on day 0 of AZD1222 vaccination. These receptors originate from an adult in good health.

V and J are TRBV7-9 and TRBJ2-5, with TRBD1 identical over 8 bases. This CDR3 is built from 14 residues. V dropped 5 bases and J dropped 5; count of bases not matched to a gene: 7. Per the germline V gene, CDR1 is SEHNR and CDR2 is FQNEAQ (reference sequence). DNA of the CDR3: TGTGCCAGCAGCCTTCGGGGACAGGAGGAGACCCAGTACTTC. Its protein is CASSLRGQEETQYF.

The CDR3 nucleotides read TGTGCCAGCATGGCCGTTAGACCCCTCCACTTT. Protein product: CASMAVRPLHF. V and J are TRBV6-5 and TRBJ1-6; D uncertain. This CDR3 is built from 11 residues. V was trimmed by 7 bases and J by 12 bases, leaving 10 bases between them. Germline V gene sequence: CDR1 MNHEY, CDR2 SVGAGI.

The chain links TRBV13 to TRBJ2-7; 11 bases are shared with TRBD2. The V segment lost 6 bases and the J segment 2 bases; nucleotides outside the gene matches: 12. Looked up from germline, CDR1 is PRHDT and CDR2 is FYEKMQ (reference sequence). The CDR3 loop spans 17 amino acids. The DNA of the CDR3 is TGTGCCAGCAGTTCGGGACTAGCGGACCTTCCCGCCTACGAGCAGTACTTC. Amino acid sequence: CASSSGLADLPAYEQYF.

This rearrangement joins TRBV5-1 to TRBJ1-3; D gene ambiguous. CDR1 SGHRS and CDR2 YFSETQ come from the germline V gene. The CDR3 consists of 15 residues. The germline V and J ends were trimmed by 4 bases and 6 bases, with 17 bases remaining between them. CDR3 DNA sequence: TGCGCCAGCAGCCAAATCTCAGCGAGCGAAAACACCATATATTTT. Its protein is CASSQISASENTIYF.

This chain connects TRBV29-1 to TRBJ2-2, with 9 bases lining up with TRBD1. The V and J ends lost 4 bases and 7 bases, in that order; junction bases with no gene match: 10. The CDR3 is 15 residues long. Germline CDR1 is SQVTM and CDR2 is ANQGSEA. DNA for the CDR3: TGCAGCGTTGCCGGTGGACAGGGGACCCTCGGGGAGCTGTTTTTT. Amino acid sequence: CSVAGGQGTLGELFF.

This rearrangement joins TRBV2 to TRBJ1-1; D not certain. The CDR3 loop spans 13 amino acids. V lost 6 bases to trimming and J lost 3 bases, with 11 bases between them. CDR1 is SNHLY and CDR2 is FYNNEI in the germline V gene. The CDR3 DNA sequence: TGTGCCAGCAGGGTCCGGGAGGACACTGAAGCTTTCTTT. It encodes CASRVREDTEAFF.

This chain links TRBV19 with TRBJ1-1; D is unclear. The V gene's germline CDR1 is LNHDA and CDR2 SQIVND (reference sequence). The CDR3 is made up of 14 amino acids. V was pared by 3 bases and J by 1 base, with 9 bases between. Written as DNA, the CDR3 is TGTGCCAGTAGTATCATCGCCTGGAACACTGAAGCTTTCTTT. This translates into CASSIIAWNTEAFF.

V is TRBV23-1 and J is TRBJ2-3; D not certain. TRBV23-1 is annotated as an ORF whose role is uncertain. The length of the CDR3 is 12 residues. Trimming shortened V by 6 bases and J by 6 bases, and 10 bases separated the two germline ends. The CDR3 sequence is CASSPLSDTQYF. CDR3 coding DNA: TGCGCCAGCAGCCCCTTGTCGGATACGCAGTATTTT.

Only one count was recorded for this clone. The chain recombines TRBV20-1 with TRBJ2-4; D is unresolved. Germline CDR1 DFQATT, CDR2 SNEGSKA (reference sequence). The ends were cut back, 6 bases at V and 8 bases at J, with 8 bases in the middle. This CDR3 is 10 amino acids long. The CDR3 reads CSAAADIQYF. DNA of the CDR3: TGCAGTGCCGCTGCGGACATTCAGTACTTC.

CDR3 loop: CASRTGEWETQYF. CDR3 sequence (DNA): TGTGCCAGCCGGACAGGGGAGTGGGAGACCCAGTACTTC. The V gene is TRBV27, the J gene TRBJ2-5; 9 positions match TRBD1. CDR1 and CDR2 (germline): MNHEY, SMNVEV (reference sequence). This CDR3 is 13 amino acids long. With V trimmed by 8 bases and J by 5 bases, 6 bases remained unmatched.

The chain has TRBV11-2 and TRBJ2-3; the D is unclear. V was trimmed by 4 bases and J by 5 bases, leaving 13 bases between them. Germline lookup yields CDR1 SGHAT and CDR2 FQNNGV. The CDR3 length is 14 residues. The CDR3 sequence is CASSSAGSIDTQYF. CDR3 sequence (DNA): TGTGCCAGCAGCTCCGCTGGTAGTATAGATACGCAGTATTTT.

V usage is TRBV27 and J usage is TRBJ1-2, with a weak D call TRBD1 (5 bases). There are 13 residues in the CDR3. From germline, CDR1 is MNHEY and CDR2 SMNVEV (reference sequence). V gave up 6 bases and J gave up 7 bases, with 15 bases separating them. The CDR3: CASSEQGFVGYTF. DNA of the CDR3: TGTGCCAGCAGCGAGCAGGGTTTCGTTGGCTACACCTTC.

This clone is a singleton in its sample. V is TRBV19 and J is TRBJ1-3; 11 bases align to TRBD1. The CDR3 covers 19 residues. Trimming at V came to 3 bases and at J to 4 bases, leaving 14 bases not matched to a gene. Germline V gene sequence: CDR1 LNHDA, CDR2 SQIVND (reference sequence). CDR3 in DNA: TGTGCCAGTAGTATTGATCTGGAGGACAGGGGGCTGTCCGGAAACACCATATATTTT. Protein: CASSIDLEDRGLSGNTIYF.

The gene calls are TRBV4-1 and TRBJ1-5; no firm D call. Germline values: CDR1 MGHRA, CDR2 YSYEKL. The V end lost 0 bases, the J end lost 0 bases, and 12 bases lay between the germline ends. CDR3 length: 17 amino acids. This chain's CDR3 is CASSQDKGRFSNQPQHF. CDR3 in DNA: TGCGCCAGCAGCCAAGATAAGGGCAGGTTTAGCAATCAGCCCCAGCATTTT.

The rearrangement joins TRBV6-6 to TRBJ1-1; 11 bases line up with TRBD1. The junction had 2 bases not matched to a gene; V was cut back by 7 bases and J by 4 bases. CDR1 is MNHNY and CDR2 is SVGAGI in the germline V gene (reference sequence). The CDR3 contains 13 residues. The CDR3 sequence: CASTGQGATEAFF. The DNA of the CDR3 is TGTGCCAGCACTGGACAGGGGGCCACTGAAGCTTTCTTT.

The chain couples TRBV5-8 to TRBJ1-4, with 8 bases matching TRBD1. Germline-derived CDR1 and CDR2 are SGHTS and YDEGEE. The trim removed 4 bases at V and 8 bases at J, leaving 13 bases unmatched. This CDR3 comprises 16 residues. CDR3 DNA: TGTGCCAGCAGCCGCCCCCGACAGGGGCTGGGAGAAAAACTGTTTTTT. This encodes CASSRPRQGLGEKLFF.

The V and J genes are TRBV24-1 and TRBJ2-7, with 8 bases lining up with TRBD1. Germline lookup yields CDR1 KGHDR and CDR2 SFDVKD. Losses at the gene ends were 6 bases for V and 4 bases for J; bases not matched to a gene: 13. The CDR3 consists of 16 residues. The CDR3 region is CATSYNQATGVYEQYF. DNA of the CDR3: TGTGCCACCAGTTATAATCAAGCGACAGGGGTGTACGAGCAGTACTTC.

In its sample, this clone was seen once. The V gene is TRBV2, the J gene TRBJ2-3; TRBD2 matches at 7 bases. This CDR3 has 14 residues. J lost 4 bases, V lost 11 bases, and 12 bases had no gene match. Germline V gene lookup returns CDR1 SNHLY and CDR2 FYNNEI. The CDR3 region is CALGHGGGSDTQYF. Written as DNA, the CDR3 is TGTGCCCTTGGCCATGGCGGGGGATCAGATACGCAGTATTTT.

V gene TRBV6-1 combines with J gene TRBJ2-1, with 10 nucleotides matching TRBD2. V lost 0 bases and J lost 8; bases outside the gene matches: 4. CDR3 length equals 15 residues. Germline V gives CDR1 MNHNS, CDR2 SASEGT. The CDR3 reads CASSEASGGPDEQFF. The CDR3 DNA is TGTGCCAGCAGTGAAGCTAGCGGGGGGCCGGATGAGCAGTTCTTC.

Worth noting for this clone: The junction does not match germline at one end; this may be a read error. The chain has TRBV7-7 and TRBJ2-1, with 10 bases that match TRBD1. Germline assignment: CDR1 SSHAT and CDR2 FNYEAQ (reference sequence). The CDR3 runs to 16 residues. CDR3 sequence reads: CASSTSGGTGVDEQFF. CDR3 in DNA: TGTGCTAGCAGCACAAGCGGAGGGACAGGGGTCGATGAGCAGTTCTTC.

For the CDR3, the DNA is TGTGCCAGTAGTATATCCCGGACGACTGAAGCTTTCTTT. This codes for CASSISRTTEAFF. The chain employs TRBV19 and TRBJ1-1; D unclear. The length of the CDR3 is 13 residues. The V and J ends lost 2 bases and 5 bases respectively, with 9 bases between them. Germline V gene sequence: CDR1 LNHDA, CDR2 SQIVND (reference sequence).

V and J are TRBV28 and TRBJ1-5; D is uncertain. CDR3 length: 14 amino acids. With 5 bases removed from V and 4 bases from J, the gap between germline ends came to 12 bases. Germline lookup yields CDR1 MDHEN and CDR2 SYDVKM. In nucleotides, the CDR3 is TGTGCCAGCAGTCGATCTTTAGGAAATCAGCCCCAGCATTTT. It is translated as CASSRSLGNQPQHF. Full variable domain (outside the CDR3, taken from reference TRBV28 and TRBJ1-5): DVKVTQSSRYLVKRTGEKVFLECVQDMDHENMFWYRQDPGLGLRLIYFSYDVKMKEKGDIPEGYSVSREKKERFSLILESASTNQTSMYLCASSRSLGNQPQHFGDGTRLSIL.

The gene calls are TRBV10-2 and TRBJ2-3; D may be TRBD1 (5 bases). Germline CDR1 and CDR2: WSHSY and SAAADI. Trimming took off 5 bases at V and 2 bases at J, with 11 bases between the two ends. There are 14 residues in the CDR3. DNA for the CDR3: TGCGCCAGCAGTATGGCAGGGTTCACAGATACGCAGTATTTT. Protein sequence: CASSMAGFTDTQYF.

This clone occurred once. The chain carries TRBV10-3 and TRBJ2-7, with D possibly matching TRBD1 (5 bases). The CDR3 has 14 residues. Germline-derived CDR1 and CDR2 are ENHRY and SYGVKD. V lost 4 bases and J lost 3, with 13 bases in between. The CDR3 nucleotides are TGTGCCATCAGTGCCGGCAGGGCTGGCTACGAGCAGTACTTC. This encodes CAISAGRAGYEQYF.

This clone was counted a single time. The chain carries TRBV6-4 and TRBJ1-1, with 8 bases identical to TRBD1. Trimming at V came to 5 bases and at J to 1 base, leaving 6 bases not matched to a gene. The length of the CDR3 is 15 residues. In germline, CDR1 is MRHNA, CDR2 SNTAGT. CDR3 in amino acids: CASSLTGAKNTEAFF. The CDR3 nucleotides are TGTGCCAGCAGTTTGACAGGGGCCAAGAACACTGAAGCTTTCTTT.